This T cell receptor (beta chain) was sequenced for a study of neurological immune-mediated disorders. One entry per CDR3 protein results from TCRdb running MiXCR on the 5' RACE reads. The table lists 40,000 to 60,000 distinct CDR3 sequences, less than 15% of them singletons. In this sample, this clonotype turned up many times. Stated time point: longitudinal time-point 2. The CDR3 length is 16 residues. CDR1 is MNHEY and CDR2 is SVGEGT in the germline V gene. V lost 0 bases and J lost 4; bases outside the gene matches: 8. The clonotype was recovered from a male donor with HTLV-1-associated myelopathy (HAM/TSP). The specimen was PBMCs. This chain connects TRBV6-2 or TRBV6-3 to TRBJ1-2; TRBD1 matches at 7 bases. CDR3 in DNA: TGTGCCAGCAGTTACTCGACAGGGCGACGCTCCTATGGCTACACCTTC. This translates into CASSYSTGRRSYGYTF.